The rows below give T cell receptor beta chains drawn from one sample of a study of blood T cell repertoires in COVID-19. Only in-frame clones appear in the TCRdb table, and some are missing; sequencing was by immunoSEQ multiplex PCR. The sample includes 170,000 or so clones, approximately 88% of them seen just once. The source material was PBMCs or T cells enriched from blood (not recorded which). The receptors were sampled from a woman in her forties or fifties who had recovered from COVID-19. Each CDR3 is given with its conserved first and last residue. Fields, in order: D gene, clone size, V gene, J gene, CDR3 DNA, CDR3 protein. A D gene is named only where the DNA matches it firmly. Part of the rows lack a size; the others show once, few, many or a class for expanded clones.

D gene: .
clone size: .
V gene: TRBV11-2
J gene: TRBJ1-6
CDR3 DNA: TGTGCCAGCAGCGCTAGGAACCAGGGCTCTTCACCCCTCCACTTT
CDR3 protein: CASSARNQGSSPLHF

D gene: .
clone size: few
V gene: TRBV11-2
J gene: TRBJ2-7
CDR3 DNA: TGTGCCAGCAGCTTAGCGATCGGGGCAGGGGAAAGCTACGAGCAGTACTTC
CDR3 protein: CASSLAIGAGESYEQYF

D gene: .
clone size: .
V gene: TRBV6-5
J gene: TRBJ2-3
CDR3 DNA: TGTGCCAGCAGTCAGGCACAGCCACCCACAGATACGCAGTATTTT
CDR3 protein: CASSQAQPPTDTQYF

D gene: .
clone size: .
V gene: TRBV5-5
J gene: TRBJ1-6
CDR3 DNA: TGTGCCAGCAGCCTCCGGGGAGGTTCTTCACCCCTCCACTTT
CDR3 protein: CASSLRGGSSPLHF

D gene: .
clone size: .
V gene: TRBV9
J gene: TRBJ1-2
CDR3 DNA: TGTGCCAGCAGCGGACAACAGGCCCTCTATGGCTACACCTTC
CDR3 protein: CASSGQQALYGYTF

D gene: TRBD2
clone size: .
V gene: TRBV6-2/TRBV6-3
J gene: TRBJ2-7
CDR3 DNA: TGTGCCAGCAGCCCCGGACTAGCCAGCTCCTACGAGCAGTACTTC
CDR3 protein: CASSPGLASSYEQYF

D gene: .
clone size: .
V gene: TRBV4-3
J gene: TRBJ1-4
CDR3 DNA: TGCGCCAGCAGCCAAGGTGCGGTGACGCTTCGTGAAAAACTGTTTTTT
CDR3 protein: CASSQGAVTLREKLFF

D gene: .
clone size: .
V gene: TRBV6-5
J gene: TRBJ2-2
CDR3 DNA: TGTGCCAGCAGTATACTCACCGGGGAGCTGTTTTTT
CDR3 protein: CASSILTGELFF

D gene: .
clone size: .
V gene: TRBV7-3
J gene: TRBJ2-5
CDR3 DNA: TGTGCCAGCAGCCTCGGACTGCAAGGGACCCAGTACTTC
CDR3 protein: CASSLGLQGTQYF

D gene: .
clone size: .
V gene: TRBV19
J gene: TRBJ2-3
CDR3 DNA: TGTGCCAGTAGCATAATACCGGGGGGCATGGATACGCAGTATTTT
CDR3 protein: CASSIIPGGMDTQYF

D gene: .
clone size: few
V gene: TRBV7-2
J gene: TRBJ2-5
CDR3 DNA: TGTGCCAGCAGCTCGGCAGGCCGCTTTCAAGAGACCCAGTACTTC
CDR3 protein: CASSSAGRFQETQYF

D gene: .
clone size: .
V gene: TRBV7-3
J gene: TRBJ2-1
CDR3 DNA: TGTGCCAGCAGCTGGGGCATTTACAATGAGCAGTTCTTC
CDR3 protein: CASSWGIYNEQFF